The text below deals with one T cell receptor (beta chain). Its antigen is unknown. The sample originates from a study of a mutant IDH1 vaccine in newly diagnosed glioma. Looking at the study overall: Across weeks 1, 3, 5, 7, 11, 15, 19 and 23, patients received a vaccination each time, eight in all. Treated patients had a mean age of 40.4 years and a sex split that was roughly 62% male and roughly 40% female. In some groups vaccination began 4-6 weeks post-radiotherapy; others received it with temozolomide. Patients arrived already treated with radiotherapy, temozolomide, or both, most having had both.

Time point described: week 5, during vaccination. A 20-mer mutant IDH1 peptide at 300 ug was injected subcutaneously with topical imiquimod. The repertoire was sequenced with immunoSEQ multiplex PCR; TCRdb's copy has only in-frame clones and lacks some. The repertoire has roughly 34,000 clones, about four fifths of them found once; the top ten carry around 10%. CDR1 and CDR2 (germline): SEHNR, FQNEAQ (reference sequence). V was trimmed by 1 base and J by 0 bases, leaving 8 bases between them. This CDR3 is built from 15 residues. The chain uses TRBV7-9 and TRBJ2-3, with a tentative D call TRBD2 (5 bases). The receptor was derived from a man aged 50 or older with glioma. The specimen comprised PBMCs, sampled from a glioma patient whose treatment included an IDH1 peptide vaccine. CDR3 loop: CASSLGGVSTDTQYF. CDR3 bases: TGTGCCAGCAGCTTAGGGGGAGTCAGCACAGATACGCAGTATTTT.